This T cell receptor beta chain was identified in a study of cytomegalovirus exposure and HLA in healthy donors. A multiplex PCR was run with 60 Vbeta primers and 13 Jbeta primers. Assay used: immunoSEQ multiplex PCR; TCRdb lists only in-frame clones, some missing. The sample lists approximately 83,000 clones, about 84% occurring once. CDR1 KGHSH and CDR2 LQKENI come from the germline V gene. Trimming stripped 2 bases from V and 9 bases from J, with 11 bases between. The CDR3 loop spans 14 amino acids. The gene calls are TRBV18 and TRBJ1-6, with a weak D call TRBD1 (5 bases). Sequencing used PBMCs. The clonotype comes from a man aged 18 to 30 in good health and CMV-seronegative. The CDR3 region is CASSPGTRFSPLHF. The CDR3 nucleotides read TGTGCCAGCTCACCAGGGACTCGATTTTCACCCCTCCACTTT.